What follows are 15 T cell receptor beta chains derived from one specimen sequenced in a study of cytomegalovirus exposure and HLA in healthy donors (dated by TCRdb to about 2017). Libraries were built with the immunoSEQ multiplex PCR assay. A mixture of 60 forward primers for TCR Vbeta segments and 13 reverse primers for TCR Jbeta segments was used in the multiplex PCR. TCRdb stores this immuneACCESS table with in-frame sequences only. Part of the clones is absent; in the studies checked, under half of the shortfall reflects unresolved V genes, and no reason is known for the rest. The sample table holds 200,000 to 250,000 clones, of which 65% to 85% were seen once. Approximately 1.5% of the sample is in the top ten clones. Material: PBMCs. These receptors all come from a man aged 45 to 65 in good health and CMV-seronegative.

In this sample, this clone turned up a few times. The chain recombines TRBV7-9 with TRBJ2-1, with TRBD1 identical over 8 bases. This CDR3 contains 15 residues. The trim removed 5 bases at V and 7 bases at J, leaving 10 bases unmatched. CDR1 is SEHNR, CDR2 FQNEAQ, per germline (reference sequence). The chain's CDR3 is CASSHGGQVMNEQFF. Here the CDR3 DNA reads TGTGCCAGCAGCCACGGGGGACAGGTAATGAATGAGCAGTTCTTC.

The V call is TRBV5-4, the J call TRBJ2-6, with 12 positions matching TRBD1. The CDR3 is 18 residues long. The V gene end was trimmed by 4 bases and the J gene end by 1 base; junction bases not matched to a gene: 6. Germline V lookup: CDR1 SGHNT, CDR2 YYREEE (reference sequence). The DNA of the CDR3 is TGTGCCAGCAGCGTCCGGGACAGGGGGCGGTCTGGGGCCAACGTCCTGACTTTC. It translates to CASSVRDRGRSGANVLTF.

The genes are TRBV2 and TRBJ2-4, with a weak D call TRBD1 (5 bases). V lost 9 bases and J lost 5, with 17 bases in between. The CDR3 sequence is 14 residues long. Germline assignment: CDR1 SNHLY and CDR2 FYNNEI. The CDR3 sequence: CASQGRTLQNIQYF. CDR3 DNA sequence: TGTGCCAGTCAGGGCAGGACCTTACAAAACATTCAGTACTTC.

The rearrangement links TRBV4-2 to TRBJ1-5; weak D call: TRBD1 (5 bases). The CDR3 extends over 19 amino acids. The V end was cut by 0 bases, the J end by 0 bases, with 18 bases between. In germline, CDR1 is LGHNA, CDR2 YNFKEQ. The CDR3 sequence: CASSQEGAPNGYSNQPQHF. Here the CDR3 DNA reads TGTGCCAGCAGCCAAGAAGGGGCACCTAACGGGTATAGCAATCAGCCCCAGCATTTT.

The chain combines TRBV5-4 with TRBJ2-5; TRBD1 matches at 7 bases. Trimming removed 4 bases from V and 0 bases from J; junction bases left unmatched: 6. The CDR3 spans 15 residues. The V gene's germline CDR1 is SGHNT and CDR2 YYREEE (reference sequence). The CDR3 reads CASSPGGQHQETQYF. The CDR3 DNA reads TGTGCCAGCAGCCCAGGGGGACAGCACCAAGAGACCCAGTACTTC.

The chain links TRBV6-8 to TRBJ2-1; 10 bases line up with TRBD2. CDR1 is MNHGY and CDR2 is SAAAGT in the germline V gene. Unmatched junction bases numbered 5, after V lost 5 bases and J lost 4 bases. The CDR3 spans 15 residues. CDR3 coding DNA: TGTGCCAGCAGTGAAGGACTAGCGGAGTACAATGAGCAGTTCTTC. Its translation is CASSEGLAEYNEQFF.

CDR3 amino acids: CAVNEQFF. The CDR3 DNA follows: TGTGCCGTAAATGAGCAGTTCTTC. This chain uses TRBV28 with TRBJ2-1, with unresolved D. This CDR3 spans 8 amino acids. Looked up from germline, CDR1 is MDHEN and CDR2 is SYDVKM. Trimming took off 11 bases at V and 7 bases at J, with 3 bases between the two ends.

The chain couples TRBV28 to TRBJ1-1; TRBD1 matches 9 bases. This CDR3 is built from 14 residues. Trimming cost V 2 bases and J 4 bases; bases outside gene matches: 2. From germline, CDR1 is MDHEN and CDR2 SYDVKM. The CDR3 here is CASSLRTGVTEAFF. CDR3 DNA: TGTGCCAGCAGTTTACGGACAGGGGTCACTGAAGCTTTCTTT.

The V call is TRBV19, the J call TRBJ1-1; TRBD1 matches at 12 bases. V was clipped by 4 bases and J by 0 bases; unmatched bases: 6. Germline V CDR1 and CDR2: LNHDA, SQIVND (reference sequence). This CDR3 spans 17 amino acids. This chain's CDR3 is CASSKGTGGRMNTEAFF. Here the CDR3 DNA reads TGTGCCAGTAGTAAGGGGACAGGGGGCCGAATGAACACTGAAGCTTTCTTT. Combining the CDR3 with reference TRBV19 and TRBJ1-1 gives the whole variable domain DGGITQSPKYLFRKEGQNVTLSCEQNLNHDAMYWYRQDPGQGLRLIYYSQIVNDFQKGDIAEGYSVSREKKESFPLTVTSAQKNPTAFYLCASSKGTGGRMNTEAFFGQGTRLTVV.

The V call is TRBV6-6, the J call TRBJ2-5; 8 positions agree with TRBD2. The J call is doubtful: the DNA matches TRBJ2-7 better. The V gene's germline CDR1 is MNHNY and CDR2 SVGAGI (reference sequence). The CDR3 contains 15 residues. CDR3 protein: CASSSKGLGSYEQYF. The CDR3 coding sequence is TGTGCCAGCAGCTCCAAGGGACTAGGCTCCTACGAGCAGTACTTC.

V is TRBV18 and J is TRBJ2-7; TRBD1 is a possible D gene (6 bases). This CDR3 comprises 16 residues. Between the trimmed V and J ends, which lost 2 bases and 4 bases, there was a span of 18 bases. The germline V gene encodes CDR1 KGHSH and CDR2 LQKENI. Written as DNA, the CDR3 is TGTGCCAGCTCACCATTGCCGCCGGGACAAGATTACGAGCAGTACTTC. It encodes CASSPLPPGQDYEQYF.

The chain employs TRBV28 and TRBJ2-5, with no clear D. The DNA end is more similar to TRBJ2-7, so the J call may be wrong. The germline V gene has CDR1 MDHEN and CDR2 SYDVKM. This CDR3 comprises 13 residues. The CDR3, as DNA: TGTGCCAGCAGTTCCAGGCCCTCCTACGAGCAGTACTTC. As protein: CASSSRPSYEQYF.

Of note for this clone: Other DNA sequences in the sample encode the same CDR3. The CDR3 here is CASSLRGLNTEAFF. The CDR3 DNA sequence: TGTGCCAGCAGTTTAAGGGGGCTGAACACTGAAGCTTTCTTT. The J gene is TRBJ1-1, the V gene TRBV27; 7 positions match TRBD1. The CDR3 runs to 14 residues. Germline V CDR1 and CDR2: MNHEY, SMNVEV (reference sequence). Trimming took 2 bases from V and 0 from J; bases not matched to a gene: 0.

This chain joins TRBV2 and TRBJ2-1; 9 bases align to TRBD2. The V gene's germline CDR1 is SNHLY and CDR2 FYNNEI. This CDR3 spans 15 amino acids. Trimming removed 3 bases from V and 7 bases from J; junction bases left unmatched: 7. CDR3 bases: TGTGCCAGCAGTGATGGCGGGAGGGCCGGAAATGAGCAGTTCTTC. Translating it yields CASSDGGRAGNEQFF.

Only one count was recorded for this clone. V gene TRBV5-4 combines with J gene TRBJ2-5; D may be TRBD2 (7 bases). Trimming left V 0 bases short and J 5 bases short, with 14 bases between. This CDR3 is 15 amino acids long. CDR1 and CDR2 from the germline V gene are SGHNT and YYREEE (reference sequence). DNA for the CDR3: TGTGCCAGCAGCTTGGCGCGGGGGCCGGGGGAGACCCAGTACTTC. It translates to CASSLARGPGETQYF.